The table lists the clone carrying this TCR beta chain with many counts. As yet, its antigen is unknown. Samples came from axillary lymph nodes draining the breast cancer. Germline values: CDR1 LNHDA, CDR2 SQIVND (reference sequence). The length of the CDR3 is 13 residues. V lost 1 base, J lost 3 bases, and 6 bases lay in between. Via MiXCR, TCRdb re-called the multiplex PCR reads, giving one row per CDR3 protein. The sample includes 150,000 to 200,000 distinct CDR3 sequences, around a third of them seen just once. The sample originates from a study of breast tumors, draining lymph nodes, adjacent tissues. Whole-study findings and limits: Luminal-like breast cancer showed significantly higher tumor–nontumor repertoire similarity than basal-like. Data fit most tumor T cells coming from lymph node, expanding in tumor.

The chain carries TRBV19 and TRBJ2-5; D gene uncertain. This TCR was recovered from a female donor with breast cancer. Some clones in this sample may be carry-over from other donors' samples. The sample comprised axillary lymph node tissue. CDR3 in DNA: TGTGCCAGTAGTATAGTCCCCGAAGAGACCCAGTACTTC. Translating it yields CASSIVPEETQYF.